This record covers a single T cell receptor (beta chain). The sample originates from a study of blood T cell repertoires in COVID-19. Study summary: Acute and convalescent COVID-19 samples came from the United States, Italy and Spain. PBMCs, B-cell-depleted T cells, or T cells provided the cDNA or gDNA that made up the material.

The V gene's germline CDR1 is KGHSH and CDR2 LQKENI. Trimming cost V 2 bases and J 1 base; bases outside gene matches: 6. The CDR3 is 16 amino acids. Original methodology: The assay estimated nucleated cells by amplifying reference gene primers. Only in-frame clones appear in the TCRdb table, and some are missing; sequencing was by immunoSEQ multiplex PCR. Clonal size and the V and J genes are those of that table, whereas D and trimming came from the DNA. In the table there are about 63,000 clones, about 80% of which are singletons. The clonotype comes from a human donor in a cohort sampled during active COVID-19. The chain is built from TRBV18 and TRBJ2-7; 9 bases match TRBD1. The sequencing sample was made of peripheral blood. CDR3 bases: TGTGCCAGCTCACCAACAGGGGGCAGGATTTCCTACGAGCAGTACTTC. Protein sequence: CASSPTGGRISYEQYF. Full variable domain (remainder filled in from reference TRBV18 and TRBJ2-7): NAGVMQNPRHLVRRRGQEARLRCSPMKGHSHVYWYRQLPEEGLKFMVYLQKENIIDESGMPKERFSAEFPKEGPSILRIQQVVRGDSAAYFCASSPTGGRISYEQYFGPGTRLTVT.